This T cell receptor (beta chain) emerged from a study of shared clonotypes between healthy human individuals. Study findings and constraints: Blood was the sole source, and tissue repertoires probably differ.

Germline V gene lookup returns CDR1 LNHDA and CDR2 SQIVND (reference sequence). This CDR3 has 13 amino acids. Deletions cut 5 bases from V and 4 bases from J, with 12 bases between. The repertoire was sequenced with immunoSEQ multiplex PCR; TCRdb's copy has only in-frame clones and lacks some. Of 2 million to 2.5 million clones listed, approximately 93% are singletons. It was into CD45RA+ naive and CD45RA-negative memory subsets that the CD4+ cells were split. A word on this clone: Its specificity is not known.

What was sequenced was naive CD4+ T cells from PBMCs. Subset specified: CD45RA+ positively selected. The V gene is TRBV19, the J gene TRBJ2-7, with D perhaps TRBD2 (5 bases). The clonotype comes from a young man in good health. Some clones in this sample may be carry-over from other donors' samples. The CDR3 nucleotides read TGTGCCAGTAGTGGGCAGCGGAATTACGAGCAGTACTTC. This sequence encodes CASSGQRNYEQYF.